The next 15 T cell receptor beta chains were all read from a single sample in a study of T-cell memory formation after mild COVID-19. TCRdb fed the 5' RACE reads into MiXCR, producing one record per CDR3 protein. In the table there are roughly 500,000 distinct CDR3 sequences, roughly 21% of which are singletons. Sequenced material: PBMCs or a T cell subset sorted from them (not recorded which). All receptors derive from an adult woman who had mild COVID-19 (a few samples of this study predate the infection). Cell type and time point are not known.

The V call is TRBV15, the J call TRBJ2-1; 12 positions match TRBD2. This CDR3 contains 17 residues. The V and J ends lost 3 bases and 7 bases, in that order; junction bases with no gene match: 10. CDR1 is LNHNV and CDR2 is YYDKDF in the germline V gene (reference sequence). The CDR3 loop reads CATSSVLLAGGRNEQFF. The DNA of the CDR3 is TGTGCCACCAGCAGCGTGTTACTAGCGGGGGGACGGAATGAGCAGTTCTTC.

This clonotype was observed a handful of times. The gene calls are TRBV29-1 and TRBJ2-5; D remains ambiguous. The CDR3 extends over 12 amino acids. Deletions cut 1 base from V and 4 bases from J, with 7 bases between. Germline V gives CDR1 SQVTM, CDR2 ANQGSEA. The CDR3 bases are TGCAGCGTTGAAGTCTCTCCAGAGACCCAGTACTTC. Translated: CSVEVSPETQYF.

This clonotype has just a few counts. The chain employs TRBV6-5 and TRBJ1-1; D ambiguous. Per the germline V gene, CDR1 is MNHEY and CDR2 is SVGAGI. There are 14 residues in the CDR3. Trimming shortened V by 6 bases and J by 1 base, and 12 bases separated the two germline ends. CDR3 sequence reads: CASSPVVRNTEAFF. Here the CDR3 DNA reads TGTGCCAGCAGCCCTGTAGTGAGGAACACTGAAGCTTTCTTT.

This clonotype was seen repeatedly, ten times or more. The V and J genes are TRBV27 and TRBJ1-1, with no clear D. This CDR3 has 14 amino acids. The ends were cut back, 3 bases at V and 0 bases at J, with 8 bases in the middle. CDR1 MNHEY and CDR2 SMNVEV come from the germline V gene (reference sequence). CDR3 sequence: CASSFSRLNTEAFF. The CDR3 DNA follows: TGTGCCAGCAGTTTTAGCAGATTGAACACTGAAGCTTTCTTT.

This clonotype showed up just a few times. The V and J genes are TRBV5-6 and TRBJ2-1, with 11 nucleotides matching TRBD2. V lost 0 bases, J lost 2 bases, and 1 base stayed unmatched. The germline V gene encodes CDR1 SGHDT and CDR2 YYEEEE. The CDR3 extends over 16 amino acids. CDR3 bases: TGTGCCAGCAGCTTGGGTAGCGGGGGGGCCTACAATGAGCAGTTCTTC. Translated, it gives CASSLGSGGAYNEQFF.

The sample holds a few counts of this clonotype. This chain joins TRBV6-1 and TRBJ1-2, with D unresolved. Germline V gene lookup returns CDR1 MNHNS and CDR2 SASEGT. The germline V and J ends were trimmed by 2 bases and 3 bases, with 31 bases remaining between them. This CDR3 has 21 residues. CDR3 sequence: CASSEYPFLGNGLGWDYGYTF. The CDR3 nucleotides read TGTGCCAGCAGTGAATACCCCTTCCTAGGGAACGGGTTGGGTTGGGACTATGGCTACACCTTC.

The chain has TRBV4-3 and TRBJ1-1; the D gene is possibly TRBD1 (6 bases). Per the germline V gene, CDR1 is LGHNA and CDR2 is YSLEER. The CDR3 consists of 16 residues. Between the trimmed V and J ends, which lost 4 bases and 6 bases, there was a span of 21 bases. The CDR3 reads CASSLERGLGGAEAFF. The CDR3 coding sequence is TGCGCCAGCAGCCTAGAACGGGGGTTGGGGGGCGCTGAAGCTTTCTTT.

The chain carries TRBV29-1 and TRBJ1-2; 9 bases fit TRBD1. CDR3 length: 13 residues. The trim removed 7 bases at V and 5 bases at J, leaving 8 bases unmatched. From germline, CDR1 is SQVTM and CDR2 ANQGSEA. The CDR3 DNA follows: TGCAGCGCCCGGACAGGGGCCGGGTATGGCTACACCTTC. Translating it yields CSARTGAGYGYTF.

This clonotype was picked up a small number of times. This chain uses TRBV6-5 with TRBJ2-5; D ambiguous. This CDR3 contains 17 residues. Germline V gives CDR1 MNHEY, CDR2 SVGAGI. The germline V and J ends were trimmed by 5 bases and 1 base, with 20 bases remaining between them. This chain's CDR3 is CASSSYSNPTVQETQYF. CDR3 nucleotide sequence: TGTGCCAGCAGTAGTTACTCGAACCCGACGGTCCAAGAGACCCAGTACTTC.

Many counts were recorded for this clonotype. This chain uses TRBV7-6 with TRBJ2-7; TRBD2 might be the D (5 bases). V shed 0 bases and J shed 3 bases, with 6 bases lying between them. From germline, CDR1 is SGHVS and CDR2 FNYEAQ. The CDR3 covers 13 residues. The CDR3 region has the DNA TGTGCCAGCAGCTTAGCGGGAGACTACGAGCAGTACTTC. It encodes CASSLAGDYEQYF.

This clonotype was counted only a few times. The chain couples TRBV6-5 to TRBJ2-2; 7 bases map to TRBD1. Germline trimming cut 7 bases from V and 6 bases from J; bases unmatched to any gene: 11. The V gene's germline CDR1 is MNHEY and CDR2 SVGAGI. The length of the CDR3 is 15 residues. The CDR3 sequence is CASKIDRAAAGELFF. CDR3 nucleotide sequence: TGTGCCAGCAAAATAGACAGGGCAGCCGCCGGGGAGCTGTTTTTT.

V and J are TRBV9 and TRBJ2-5; 10 bases line up with TRBD2. With 3 bases clipped from V and 5 bases from J, the junction kept 13 bases outside the gene matches. The V gene's germline CDR1 is SGDLS and CDR2 YYNGEE. This CDR3 is 17 amino acids long. The CDR3, as DNA: TGTGCCAGCAGCGAGCGGGAGGGGAGTAGCATGAGGGAGACCCAGTACTTC. Translated: CASSEREGSSMRETQYF.

This clonotype turned up a few times. The chain has TRBV6-2 or TRBV6-3 and TRBJ2-7; TRBD1 might be the D (6 bases). This CDR3 spans 14 amino acids. Per the germline V gene, CDR1 is MNHEY and CDR2 is SVGEGT. V dropped 6 bases and J dropped 3 bases, with 15 bases sitting between them. This CDR3 is CASRPGARGYEQYF. The CDR3, as DNA: TGTGCCAGCAGACCAGGGGCCAGGGGCTACGAGCAGTACTTC.

The genes are TRBV6-5 and TRBJ2-2; D may correspond to TRBD1 or TRBD2 (7 bases each). V gave up 7 bases and J gave up 2 bases, with 14 bases separating them. The CDR3 runs to 15 residues. The germline V gene has CDR1 MNHEY and CDR2 SVGAGI. The CDR3 DNA reads TGTGCCAGCACCCCAGGGGGGGGCAACACCGGGGAGCTGTTTTTT. This sequence encodes CASTPGGGNTGELFF.

This clonotype was recorded a few times. The chain joins TRBV5-6 to TRBJ2-1, with TRBD1 matching 12 bases. The CDR3 has 15 residues. Germline loops: CDR1 SGHDT, CDR2 YYEEEE. V shed 2 bases, J shed 8 bases, and the junction held 5 bases outside the gene matches. This CDR3 is CASSLGTGGPHEQFF. CDR3 in DNA: TGTGCCAGCAGCTTAGGGACAGGGGGCCCCCATGAGCAGTTCTTC.